This T cell receptor (beta chain) was recorded in a study of technical replicates of blood from a few donors. The CDR3 sequence is 18 residues long. Germline V gene data show CDR1 as MDHEN and CDR2 as SYDVKM. Trimming at V came to 5 bases and at J to 1 base, leaving 10 bases not matched to a gene. The method was immunoSEQ multiplex PCR; TCRdb's version includes in-frame clones alone and lacks a portion of them. This table holds 55,000 to 80,000 clones, approximately 97% found once. Sequences were obtained from T cells isolated from PBMCs. The TCR sequence derives from a human donor in good health. J is TRBJ2-6 and V is TRBV28, with 8 bases that match TRBD1. The CDR3 sequence is CASSPQGALASGANVLTF. The CDR3 coding sequence is TGTGCCAGCAGTCCCCAGGGGGCTCTAGCGTCTGGGGCCAACGTCCTGACTTTC.